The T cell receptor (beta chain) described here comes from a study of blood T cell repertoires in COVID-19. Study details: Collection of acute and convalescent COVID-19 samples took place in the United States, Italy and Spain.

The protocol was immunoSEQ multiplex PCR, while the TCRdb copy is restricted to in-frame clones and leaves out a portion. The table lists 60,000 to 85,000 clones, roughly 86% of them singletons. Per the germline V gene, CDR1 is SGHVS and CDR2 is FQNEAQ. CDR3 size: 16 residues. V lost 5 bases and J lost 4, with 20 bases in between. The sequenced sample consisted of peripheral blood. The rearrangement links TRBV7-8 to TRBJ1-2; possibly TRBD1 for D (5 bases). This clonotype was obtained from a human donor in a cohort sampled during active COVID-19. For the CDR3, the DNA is TGTGCCAGCAGCCCCACCGATCCCGACAGAGGCTATGGCTACACCTTC. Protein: CASSPTDPDRGYGYTF.